Included here is one TCR beta chain sequence, with context. Its cognate antigen is unknown. Researchers ran the PCR with 60 Vbeta and 13 Jbeta primers. This table comes from immunoSEQ multiplex PCR, and its TCRdb copy is limited to in-frame clones, with some not included. The sample lists more than 95,000 clones, roughly 79% occurring once. Each donor was healthy, and each was a bone marrow donor. Germline lookup yields CDR1 SGHNT and CDR2 YYREEE (reference sequence). The CDR3 loop spans 15 amino acids. Trimming stripped 4 bases from V and 4 bases from J, with 17 bases between. This sample was included in a study of cytomegalovirus exposure and HLA in healthy donors. Study-wide results and limits: High specificity and sensitivity for cytomegalovirus status were reported for the classifier. The study had only CMV serostatus as immune exposure information. The authors enumerated over 150 TCR beta chains as linked to cytomegalovirus.

The clonotype was recovered from a man in his 60s in good health and CMV-seropositive. The sample taken for sequencing was PBMCs. This sequence joins TRBV5-4 and TRBJ1-1, with D unresolved. In DNA, the CDR3 is TGTGCCAGCAGCCCGCGATGGAGAGGTCCCACTGAAGCTTTCTTT. Encoded protein: CASSPRWRGPTEAFF.